This T cell receptor (beta chain) was obtained from a study of response to subunit inactivated influenza vaccine. Findings of the study overall: The study's authors posited that every seasonal influenza vaccination enlists few new T cells.

The CDR3 has 15 residues. With 6 bases clipped from V and 3 bases from J, the junction kept 5 bases outside the gene matches. CDR1 MNHNS and CDR2 SASEGT come from the germline V gene. One entry per CDR3 protein results from TCRdb running MiXCR on the RT-PCR reads. Counted here are 630,000 or so distinct CDR3 sequences, more than 15% occurring once; the ten biggest clones make up around a tenth. This clonotype was counted many times. Its target is not known. The chain uses TRBV6-1 and TRBJ2-3; 11 nucleotides line up with TRBD2. This specimen consisted of PBMCs from blood, obtained approximately 12 days after vaccination. The TCR comes from a man between 50 and 59 years old who received an inactivated influenza vaccine. In nucleotides, the CDR3 is TGTGCCAGCAGCCCGTTAGCGGGAGGGACAGATACGCAGTATTTT. This sequence encodes CASSPLAGGTDTQYF.